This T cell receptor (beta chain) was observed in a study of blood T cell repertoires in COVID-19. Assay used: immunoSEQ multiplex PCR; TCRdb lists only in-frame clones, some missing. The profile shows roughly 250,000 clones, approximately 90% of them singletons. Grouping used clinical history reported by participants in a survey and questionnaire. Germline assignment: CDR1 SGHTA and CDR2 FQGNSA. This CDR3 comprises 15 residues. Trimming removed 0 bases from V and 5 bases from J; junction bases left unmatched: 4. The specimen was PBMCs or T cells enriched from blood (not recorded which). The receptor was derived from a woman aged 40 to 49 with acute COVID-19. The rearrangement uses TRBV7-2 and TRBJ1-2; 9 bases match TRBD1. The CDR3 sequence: CASSLATGGAYGYTF. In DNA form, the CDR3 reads TGTGCCAGCAGCTTAGCGACAGGGGGGGCTTATGGCTACACCTTC.